A selection of T cell receptor beta chains follows, all from one sample in a study of cytomegalovirus exposure and HLA in healthy donors. Measured with immunoSEQ multiplex PCR; TCRdb has only the in-frame clones, and not every one. The sample lists 100,000 to 150,000 clones; around two thirds were seen once. The source material was PBMCs. All receptors derive from a man between 60 and 75 years old in good health and CMV-seropositive. CDR3s include the opening cysteine and the closing phenylalanine or tryptophan. Fields, in order: D gene, V gene, clone size, J gene, CDR3 protein, CDR3 DNA. D genes are given only for firm matches. Some rows mark clone size as missing; the rest say once, few, many or name a class of expanded clone.

D gene: -
V gene: TRBV7-7
clone size: -
J gene: TRBJ2-2
CDR3 protein: CASSPHPSAGELFF
CDR3 DNA: TGTGCTAGCAGCCCCCACCCTTCGGCCGGGGAGCTGTTTTTT

D gene: TRBD1
V gene: TRBV5-1
clone size: -
J gene: TRBJ2-1
CDR3 protein: CASSTGEYNEQFF
CDR3 DNA: TGCGCCAGCAGTACAGGGGAATACAATGAGCAGTTCTTC

D gene: -
V gene: TRBV2
clone size: -
J gene: TRBJ2-6
CDR3 protein: CASSERQSGANVLTF
CDR3 DNA: TGTGCCAGCAGTGAGAGGCAGTCTGGGGCCAACGTCCTGACTTTC

D gene: TRBD2
V gene: TRBV2
clone size: -
J gene: TRBJ2-3
CDR3 protein: CASRWDTSGGAGDTQYF
CDR3 DNA: TGTGCCAGCAGATGGGATACTAGCGGGGGGGCTGGAGATACGCAGTATTTT

D gene: TRBD2
V gene: TRBV6-5
clone size: once
J gene: TRBJ2-7
CDR3 protein: CASSFGGGREQYF
CDR3 DNA: TGTGCCAGCAGCTTTGGCGGGGGGCGGGAGCAGTACTTC

D gene: -
V gene: TRBV7-7
clone size: -
J gene: TRBJ2-1
CDR3 protein: CASSPSGNVYNEQFF
CDR3 DNA: TGTGCTAGCAGCCCCTCCGGGAACGTCTACAATGAGCAGTTCTTC

D gene: -
V gene: TRBV29-1
clone size: -
J gene: TRBJ2-3
CDR3 protein: CSVGLGAADTQYF
CDR3 DNA: TGCAGCGTTGGGCTGGGGGCAGCAGATACGCAGTATTTT

D gene: -
V gene: TRBV5-4
clone size: -
J gene: TRBJ2-7
CDR3 protein: CASSFSGDSYEQYF
CDR3 DNA: TGTGCCAGCAGCTTCTCAGGGGACTCCTACGAGCAGTACTTC

D gene: -
V gene: TRBV6-7
clone size: -
J gene: TRBJ2-1
CDR3 protein: CASSQRRSYNEQFF
CDR3 DNA: TGTGCCAGCAGTCAGCGGCGGAGCTACAATGAGCAGTTCTTC

D gene: TRBD1
V gene: TRBV19
clone size: -
J gene: TRBJ2-7
CDR3 protein: CASSYGQGVYEQYF
CDR3 DNA: TGTGCCAGTAGTTACGGACAGGGAGTATACGAGCAGTACTTC

D gene: TRBD2
V gene: TRBV7-3
clone size: -
J gene: TRBJ2-2
CDR3 protein: CASSLLLAGGSNTGELFF
CDR3 DNA: TGTGCCAGCAGCTTATTACTAGCGGGGGGCTCAAACACCGGGGAGCTGTTTTTT

D gene: -
V gene: TRBV7-9
clone size: once
J gene: TRBJ1-5
CDR3 protein: CASSLSQINQPQHF
CDR3 DNA: TGTGCCAGCAGCTTAAGTCAGATTAATCAGCCCCAGCATTTT

D gene: TRBD1
V gene: TRBV11-2
clone size: -
J gene: TRBJ1-6
CDR3 protein: CASAPDRGNSPLHF
CDR3 DNA: TGTGCCAGCGCCCCGGACAGGGGTAATTCACCCCTCCACTTT

D gene: TRBD2
V gene: TRBV10-3
clone size: -
J gene: TRBJ2-5
CDR3 protein: CAISDTSGGQETQYF
CDR3 DNA: TGTGCCATCAGTGATACTAGCGGGGGCCAAGAGACCCAGTACTTC

D gene: TRBD1
V gene: TRBV6-1
clone size: -
J gene: TRBJ1-2
CDR3 protein: CASSEERQGGGYTF
CDR3 DNA: TGTGCCAGCAGTGAAGAACGACAGGGAGGTGGCTACACCTTC

D gene: -
V gene: TRBV9
clone size: -
J gene: TRBJ2-3
CDR3 protein: CASSVGDTAVFTDTQYF
CDR3 DNA: TGTGCCAGCAGCGTAGGAGACACCGCCGTTTTCACAGATACGCAGTATTTT

D gene: -
V gene: TRBV28
clone size: -
J gene: TRBJ1-1
CDR3 protein: CASSASGVANTEAFF
CDR3 DNA: TGTGCCAGCAGTGCCTCAGGGGTCGCGAACACTGAAGCTTTCTTT

D gene: TRBD2
V gene: TRBV2
clone size: few
J gene: TRBJ2-1
CDR3 protein: CANSGTRHNEQFF
CDR3 DNA: TGTGCCAACTCGGGGACTAGGCACAATGAGCAGTTCTTC

D gene: TRBD2
V gene: TRBV19
clone size: -
J gene: TRBJ2-1
CDR3 protein: CASSIWGGADNEQFF
CDR3 DNA: TGTGCCAGTAGTATCTGGGGGGGAGCGGACAATGAGCAGTTCTTC

D gene: TRBD1
V gene: TRBV7-3
clone size: -
J gene: TRBJ2-1
CDR3 protein: CASSRTGLYNEQFF
CDR3 DNA: TGTGCCAGCAGCCGGACAGGCCTTTACAATGAGCAGTTCTTC

D gene: TRBD1
V gene: TRBV5-6
clone size: few
J gene: TRBJ2-7
CDR3 protein: CASTQGGQGRHEQYF
CDR3 DNA: TGTGCCAGCACACAAGGGGGACAGGGGAGACACGAGCAGTACTTC

D gene: TRBD1
V gene: TRBV12-5
clone size: -
J gene: TRBJ1-1
CDR3 protein: CASGFTGVEAFF
CDR3 DNA: TGTGCTAGTGGTTTTACAGGGGTTGAAGCTTTCTTT

D gene: TRBD2
V gene: TRBV2
clone size: -
J gene: TRBJ2-1
CDR3 protein: CASSGLAGGPNEQFF
CDR3 DNA: TGTGCCAGCAGCGGACTAGCGGGGGGGCCCAATGAGCAGTTCTTC

D gene: TRBD2
V gene: TRBV19
clone size: -
J gene: TRBJ2-1
CDR3 protein: CASTIKRGGYGEQFF
CDR3 DNA: TGTGCCAGTACCATTAAGCGGGGGGGCTACGGTGAGCAGTTCTTC

D gene: -
V gene: TRBV1
clone size: -
J gene: TRBJ2-5
CDR3 protein: CTSSQASGGACRTETQYF
CDR3 DNA: TGCACCAGCAGCCAAGCGAGCGGGGGGGCCTGTAGGACGGAGACCCAGTACTTC

D gene: -
V gene: TRBV5-1
clone size: -
J gene: TRBJ2-7
CDR3 protein: CASSLERAYEQYF
CDR3 DNA: TGCGCCAGCAGCTTGGAACGCGCCTACGAGCAGTACTTC

D gene: -
V gene: TRBV6-6
clone size: -
J gene: TRBJ1-5
CDR3 protein: CASSYVGEGQPQHF
CDR3 DNA: TGTGCCAGCAGTTACGTCGGGGAAGGTCAGCCCCAGCATTTT

D gene: TRBD1
V gene: TRBV18
clone size: -
J gene: TRBJ2-7
CDR3 protein: CASSPTGTVHEQYF
CDR3 DNA: TGTGCCAGCTCACCAACCGGGACAGTCCACGAGCAGTACTTC

D gene: -
V gene: TRBV5-1
clone size: -
J gene: TRBJ1-3
CDR3 protein: CASSLGRDRGGNTIYF
CDR3 DNA: TGCGCCAGCAGCTTGGGGAGGGACCGAGGCGGAAACACCATATATTTT

D gene: -
V gene: TRBV6-5
clone size: few
J gene: TRBJ2-7
CDR3 protein: CASIFNSEQYF
CDR3 DNA: TGTGCCAGCATTTTTAACTCCGAGCAGTACTTC

D gene: TRBD1
V gene: TRBV28
clone size: few
J gene: TRBJ1-5
CDR3 protein: CASFDRAQPQHF
CDR3 DNA: TGTGCCAGCTTCGACAGGGCTCAGCCCCAGCATTTT

D gene: TRBD1
V gene: TRBV10-1
clone size: -
J gene: TRBJ2-1
CDR3 protein: CASSDYGQDSYNEQFF
CDR3 DNA: TGCGCCAGCAGTGACTATGGACAGGACTCCTACAATGAGCAGTTCTTC

D gene: -
V gene: TRBV27
clone size: -
J gene: TRBJ1-2
CDR3 protein: CASSLGAGLNGYTF
CDR3 DNA: TGTGCCAGCAGTTTAGGAGCAGGGCTCAATGGCTACACCTTC

D gene: TRBD1
V gene: TRBV15
clone size: -
J gene: TRBJ1-2
CDR3 protein: CATSRGQGGIPNYGYTF
CDR3 DNA: TGTGCCACCAGCCGGGGACAGGGGGGGATTCCTAACTATGGCTACACCTTC

D gene: TRBD1
V gene: TRBV18
clone size: -
J gene: TRBJ1-1
CDR3 protein: CASSPDRGIGAFF
CDR3 DNA: TGTGCCAGCTCACCGGACAGGGGGATCGGAGCTTTCTTT

D gene: -
V gene: TRBV5-1
clone size: once
J gene: TRBJ1-6
CDR3 protein: CASSGLEAGNSPLHF
CDR3 DNA: TGCGCCAGCAGCGGCCTCGAGGCGGGGAATTCACCCCTCCACTTT

D gene: -
V gene: TRBV4-1
clone size: -
J gene: TRBJ1-1
CDR3 protein: CASSQRNLMNTEAFF
CDR3 DNA: TGCGCCAGCAGCCAGCGAAATCTCATGAACACTGAAGCTTTCTTT

D gene: -
V gene: TRBV5-1
clone size: -
J gene: TRBJ1-3
CDR3 protein: CASSPPGAGNTIYF
CDR3 DNA: TGCGCCAGCAGCCCCCCGGGGGCTGGAAACACCATATATTTT

D gene: TRBD2
V gene: TRBV5-1
clone size: -
J gene: TRBJ2-2
CDR3 protein: CAGRPRPSGNTGELFF
CDR3 DNA: TGCGCCGGCCGGCCGCGGCCTAGCGGTAACACCGGGGAGCTGTTTTTT

D gene: -
V gene: TRBV6-1
clone size: -
J gene: TRBJ1-4
CDR3 protein: CASSWIAATNEKLFF
CDR3 DNA: TGTGCCAGCAGTTGGATAGCCGCAACTAATGAAAAACTGTTTTTT

D gene: -
V gene: TRBV6-1
clone size: -
J gene: TRBJ2-1
CDR3 protein: CASNSLRGEQFF
CDR3 DNA: TGTGCCAGCAACTCTCTCCGGGGAGAGCAGTTCTTC

D gene: TRBD1
V gene: TRBV28
clone size: -
J gene: TRBJ1-5
CDR3 protein: CASSLGQGASHGQPQHF
CDR3 DNA: TGTGCCAGCAGCCTAGGACAGGGCGCCTCTCATGGTCAGCCCCAGCATTTT

D gene: -
V gene: TRBV28
clone size: -
J gene: TRBJ1-1
CDR3 protein: CASSLLNTEAFF
CDR3 DNA: TGTGCCAGCAGTCTCCTAAACACTGAAGCTTTCTTT

D gene: -
V gene: TRBV7-3
clone size: -
J gene: TRBJ1-6
CDR3 protein: CASSFWRGSPLHF
CDR3 DNA: TGTGCCAGCAGCTTCTGGCGGGGTTCACCCCTCCACTTT